The 9 T cell receptor beta chains reported below all come from one sample, sequenced in a study of shared clonotypes between healthy human individuals. Libraries were prepared by immunoSEQ multiplex PCR; TCRdb keeps only in-frame clonotypes and omits some of them. The table has 1.5 million to 2.5 million clones, 85% to 95% seen once. Only CD45RO-negative cells positively selected for CCR7 counted as naive CD8 cells, so terminally differentiated effector memory CD45RA+ cells were excluded. Material: naive CD8+ T cells sorted from blood. The receptors derive from a man younger than 35 in good health.

This clone was seen once. The CDR3 region has the DNA TGTGCCAGCAGCTACGACAGTGAAGAGACCCAGTACTTC. This translates into CASSYDSEETQYF. The V gene is TRBV11-3, the J gene TRBJ2-5, with a possible D match to TRBD1 (5 bases). Germline CDR1 is SGHNT and CDR2 is YENEEA. Trimming removed 4 bases at V and 3 bases at J, with 9 bases between. The CDR3 sequence is 13 residues long.

Only one count was recorded for this clone. This rearrangement joins TRBV11-2 to TRBJ2-4; D is uncertain. V was shortened by 4 bases and J by 8 bases, with 24 bases between the two germline ends. In germline, CDR1 is SGHAT, CDR2 FQNNGV. CDR3 length equals 17 residues. The CDR3 sequence is CASSSSTLRTRRDIQYF. The CDR3 DNA reads as TGTGCCAGCAGCTCATCGACTCTTAGGACCCGGCGAGACATTCAGTACTTC.

The chain joins TRBV28 to TRBJ2-1, with 14 bases lining up with TRBD2. This CDR3 has 16 residues. Germline V gene data show CDR1 as MDHEN and CDR2 as SYDVKM. The V segment lost 5 bases and the J segment 7 bases; nucleotides outside the gene matches: 7. In DNA, the CDR3 is TGTGCCAGCAGTCTACTGACTAGCGGGGGGGCAAATGAGCAGTTCTTC. Its protein product is CASSLLTSGGANEQFF.

The rearrangement uses TRBV29-1 and TRBJ1-2; D call uncertain. Trimming shortened V by 7 bases and J by 7 bases, and 13 bases separated the two germline ends. Germline loops: CDR1 SQVTM, CDR2 ANQGSEA. CDR3 size: 11 residues. The CDR3 DNA reads as TGCAGCGCCGAGGCGACACGTGGCTACACCTTC. It codes for CSAEATRGYTF. Drawing the rest from reference TRBV29-1 and TRBJ1-2, the complete variable domain is SAVISQKPSRDICQRGTSLTIQCQVDSQVTMMFWYRQQPGQSLTLIATANQGSEATYESGFVIDKFPISRPNLTFSTLTVSNMSPEDSSIYLCSAEATRGYTFGSGTRLTVV.

This sequence joins TRBV6-5 and TRBJ2-7; 8 positions match TRBD2. The trim removed 1 base at V and 3 bases at J, leaving 5 bases unmatched. The CDR3 runs to 15 residues. Germline assignment: CDR1 MNHEY and CDR2 SVGAGI. The CDR3 DNA is TGTGCCAGCAGTTACTTCGGGAGGGGGGGCTACGAGCAGTACTTC. Protein: CASSYFGRGGYEQYF.

The CDR3: CASSQDSRGTLMGETQYF. The CDR3 region has the DNA TGCGCCAGCAGCCAAGATAGTCGTGGGACACTTATGGGGGAGACCCAGTACTTC. V is TRBV4-1 and J is TRBJ2-5, with a possible D match to TRBD1 (6 bases). CDR1 MGHRA and CDR2 YSYEKL come from the germline V gene. V lost 0 bases, J lost 5 bases, and 22 bases lay in between. CDR3 length: 18 residues.

This chain links TRBV2 with TRBJ2-7; D ambiguous. Germline V gives CDR1 SNHLY, CDR2 FYNNEI. Trimming stripped 1 base from V and 0 bases from J, with 10 bases between. The CDR3 totals 15 residues. For the CDR3, the DNA is TGTGCCAGCAGTGAAGGCCTCACCCCCTCCTACGAGCAGTACTTC. Its translation: CASSEGLTPSYEQYF.

The gene calls are TRBV27 and TRBJ2-7, with TRBD2 identical over 7 bases. The CDR3 runs 15 residues. V dropped 4 bases and J dropped 0; count of bases not matched to a gene: 6. From germline, CDR1 is MNHEY and CDR2 SMNVEV (reference sequence). CDR3: CASSSLARSSYEQYF. In DNA, the CDR3 is TGTGCCAGCAGTTCACTAGCGAGGAGCTCCTACGAGCAGTACTTC.

This chain connects TRBV30 to TRBJ2-7; D tentatively reads TRBD1 or TRBD2 (5 bases each). V was cut by 2 bases and J by 2 bases, with 19 bases left in between. Germline-derived CDR1 and CDR2 are GTSNPN and SVGIG (reference sequence). The CDR3 length is 16 residues. The CDR3 region is CAWSPSTPGRAYEQYF. The CDR3 DNA is TGTGCCTGGAGTCCCTCAACGCCAGGGAGAGCCTACGAGCAGTACTTC.